This entry lists 2 T cell receptor beta chains sequenced from one sample in a study of shared clonotypes between healthy human individuals. Only in-frame clones appear in the TCRdb table, and some are missing; sequencing was by immunoSEQ multiplex PCR. The data contain around 690,000 clones, less than 95% of them singletons. Sequencing input: memory CD8+ T cells from PBMCs. Subset: CD45RO+ cells pooled with CCR7-negative TemRA cells. Source of these receptors: a man aged 18 to 30 in good health. Some clones in this sample may be carry-over from other donors' samples.

J is TRBJ1-1 and V is TRBV27; tentative D call: TRBD1 (6 bases). V lost 6 bases, J lost 2 bases, and 13 bases lay in between. The CDR3 is 14 residues long. The germline gives CDR1 MNHEY, CDR2 SMNVEV (reference sequence). The CDR3 spells CASSPAGANTEAFF. DNA for the CDR3: TGTGCCAGCAGCCCCGCGGGGGCCAACACTGAAGCTTTCTTT.

The chain uses TRBV9 and TRBJ1-1; D gene ambiguous. The V gene lost 4 bases and the J gene lost 5 bases, with 15 bases spanning the gap. The CDR3 has 14 residues. CDR1 and CDR2 (germline): SGDLS, YYNGEE. The CDR3 DNA follows: TGTGCCAGCAGCATTCAAGGGTCGAGAACTGAAGCTTTCTTT. Translating gives CASSIQGSRTEAFF.